Each of the 5 T cell receptor beta chains below was sequenced from the same sample in a study of monozygotic twins with inflammatory bowel disease (dated by TCRdb to 2018 to 2020). Receptor libraries were prepared by 5' RACE. Sequencer: Illumina HiSeq 2500. Following TCRdb reprocessing, every CDR3 protein sequence forms one entry, and DNA is not provided. The sample's records list some 450,000 distinct CDR3 sequences. Clones ranked in the top ten supply about 2.3% of the sample. Material: blood. All receptors come from a human donor with ulcerative colitis or Crohn's disease, or a healthy co-twin of an affected twin (not recorded which).

The rearrangement uses TRBV5-8 and TRBJ2-7. The length of the CDR3 is 11 residues. The V gene's germline CDR1 is SGHTS and CDR2 YDEGEE. The CDR3 loop is CASSRIYEQYF.

V is TRBV11-3 and J is TRBJ2-2; the D gene TCRdb calls, TRBD2, cannot be checked with no DNA. The CDR3 is 13 residues long. Germline assignment: CDR1 SGHNT and CDR2 YENEEA. The CDR3 is CASSRGGAGELFF.

J is TRBJ1-5 and V is TRBV5-4. This CDR3 region has 14 residues. The germline CDR1 and CDR2 sequences are SGHNT and YYREEE (reference sequence). CDR3 residues: CASSLDGHNQPQHF.

The V call is TRBV18, the J call TRBJ2-4. Germline V CDR1 and CDR2: KGHSH, LQKENI. This CDR3 spans 13 amino acids. The CDR3 reads CASSPGSGDIQYF.

The J gene is TRBJ1-1, the V gene TRBV5-1; TCRdb picks TRBD1, but there is no DNA to check that call. The CDR3 spans 15 residues. Germline V gene data show CDR1 as SGHRS and CDR2 as YFSETQ. CDR3 amino acids: CASSPRDRTNTEAFF.